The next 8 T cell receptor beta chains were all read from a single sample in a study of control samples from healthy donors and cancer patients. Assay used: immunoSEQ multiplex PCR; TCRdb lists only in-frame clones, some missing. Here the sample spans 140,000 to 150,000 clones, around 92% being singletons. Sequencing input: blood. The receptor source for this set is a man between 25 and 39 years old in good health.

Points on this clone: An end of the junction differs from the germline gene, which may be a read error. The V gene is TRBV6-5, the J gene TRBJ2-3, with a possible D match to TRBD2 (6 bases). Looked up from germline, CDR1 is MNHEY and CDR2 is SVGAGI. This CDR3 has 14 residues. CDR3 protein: CASRYTGGTDTQYF. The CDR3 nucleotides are TGTGCCAGCCGTTATACGGGGGGCACAGATACGCAGTATTTT.

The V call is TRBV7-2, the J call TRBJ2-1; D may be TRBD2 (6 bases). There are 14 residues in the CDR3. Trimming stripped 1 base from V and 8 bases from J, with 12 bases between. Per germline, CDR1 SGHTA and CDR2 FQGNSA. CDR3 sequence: CASSLVRRGDEQFF. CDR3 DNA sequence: TGTGCCAGCAGCTTAGTGCGGCGGGGCGATGAGCAGTTCTTC.

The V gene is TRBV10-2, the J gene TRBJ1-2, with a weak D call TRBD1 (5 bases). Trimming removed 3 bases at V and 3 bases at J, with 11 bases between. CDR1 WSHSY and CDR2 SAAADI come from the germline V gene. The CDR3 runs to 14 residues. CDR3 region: CASSERGFDYGYTF. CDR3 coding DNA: TGCGCCAGCAGTGAAAGGGGCTTCGACTATGGCTACACCTTC.

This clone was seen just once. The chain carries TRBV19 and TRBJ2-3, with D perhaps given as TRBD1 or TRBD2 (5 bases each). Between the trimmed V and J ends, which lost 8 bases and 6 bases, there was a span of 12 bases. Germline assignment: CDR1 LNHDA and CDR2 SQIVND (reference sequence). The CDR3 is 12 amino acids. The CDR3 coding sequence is TGTGCCAGTGCCCCGGGGCGTGATACGCAGTATTTT. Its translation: CASAPGRDTQYF.

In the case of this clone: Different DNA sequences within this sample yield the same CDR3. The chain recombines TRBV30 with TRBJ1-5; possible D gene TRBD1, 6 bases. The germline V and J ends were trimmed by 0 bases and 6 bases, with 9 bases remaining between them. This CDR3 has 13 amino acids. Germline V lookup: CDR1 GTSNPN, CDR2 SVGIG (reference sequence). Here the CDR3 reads CAWSVQGTQPQHF. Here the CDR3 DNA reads TGTGCCTGGAGTGTACAGGGAACTCAGCCCCAGCATTTT. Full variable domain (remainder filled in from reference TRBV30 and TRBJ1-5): SQTIHQWPATLVQPVGSPLSLECTVEGTSNPNLYWYRQAAGRGLQLLFYSVGIGQISSEVPQNLSASRPQDRQFILSSKKLLLSDSGFYLCAWSVQGTQPQHFGDGTRLSIL.

Written as DNA, the CDR3 is TGTGCCAGCAGCATACAGGGATCGGGGGGCTACACCTTC. Protein: CASSIQGSGGYTF. The chain couples TRBV14 to TRBJ1-2; D perhaps matches TRBD1 (6 bases). CDR3 size: 13 residues. Trimming pared 5 bases from V and 8 bases from J, leaving 15 bases between. The germline CDR1 and CDR2 sequences are SGHDN and FVKESK.

The CDR3 DNA is TGTGCCAGCAGTTACTTGGCGGACACCGGGGAGCTGTTTTTT. It codes for CASSYLADTGELFF. V is TRBV6-5 and J is TRBJ2-2; D not resolved. V lost 1 base to trimming and J lost 3 bases, with 6 bases between them. This CDR3 region has 14 residues. Germline loops: CDR1 MNHEY, CDR2 SVGAGI.

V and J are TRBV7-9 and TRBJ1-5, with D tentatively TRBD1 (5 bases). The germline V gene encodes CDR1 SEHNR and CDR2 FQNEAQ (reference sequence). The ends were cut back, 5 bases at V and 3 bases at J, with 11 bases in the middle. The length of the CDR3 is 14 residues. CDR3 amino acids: CASSPDSYNQPQHF. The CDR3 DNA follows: TGTGCCAGCAGCCCTGACAGTTACAATCAGCCCCAGCATTTT.